These 21 T cell receptor beta chains were sequenced from one sample in a study of identical twins. TCRdb re-analysed the 5' RACE reads in MiXCR, keeping a single row per CDR3 protein. The data hold under 250,000 distinct CDR3 sequences, with approximately 6.8% observed a single time. The sample also formed part of further work on yellow fever vaccine responses in identical twins.

Sequencing used CD8+ T cells sorted from blood. The receptor set was obtained from a woman aged 18-30 years in good health.

In its sample, this clonotype was seen a few times. The V and J genes are TRBV29-1 and TRBJ2-7; 7 bases are a match to TRBD1. Looked up from germline, CDR1 is SQVTM and CDR2 is ANQGSEA. The CDR3 consists of 13 residues. Trimming at V came to 5 bases and at J to 3 bases, leaving 7 bases not matched to a gene. CDR3 in amino acids: CSVFTGVGYEQYF. The DNA of the CDR3 is TGCAGCGTTTTTACAGGGGTCGGCTACGAGCAGTACTTC.

The chain links TRBV4-1 to TRBJ2-5, with 9 bases lining up with TRBD1. The CDR3 is 18 residues long. J gave up 7 bases and V 0 bases, and 15 bases lay outside the gene matches. From germline, CDR1 is MGHRA and CDR2 YSYEKL. CDR3 in amino acids: CASSQEMIGTGGLGTQYF. CDR3 sequence (DNA): TGCGCCAGCAGCCAAGAAATGATCGGTACAGGGGGCTTGGGGACCCAGTACTTC.

V is TRBV5-1 and J is TRBJ2-5; D call uncertain. Germline V gene data show CDR1 as SGHRS and CDR2 as YFSETQ. The CDR3 length is 13 residues. V lost 7 bases to trimming and J lost 2 bases, with 12 bases between them. DNA for the CDR3: TGCGCCAGCCGTTTTACCCTACAAGAGACCCAGTACTTC. Encoded protein: CASRFTLQETQYF. Full variable domain (remainder filled in from reference TRBV5-1 and TRBJ2-5): KAGVTQTPRYLIKTRGQQVTLSCSPISGHRSVSWYQQTPGQGLQFLFEYFSETQRNKGNFPGRFSGRQFSNSRSEMNVSTLELGDSALYLCASRFTLQETQYFGPGTRLLVL.

This clonotype was recorded at least ten times. J is TRBJ2-1 and V is TRBV5-1, with no clear D. With 7 bases removed from V and 0 bases from J, the gap between germline ends came to 14 bases. CDR1 SGHRS and CDR2 YFSETQ come from the germline V gene. CDR3 length equals 15 residues. The DNA of the CDR3 is TGCGCCAGCCTAGAAGACATAAGCTCCTACAATGAGCAGTTCTTC. It translates to CASLEDISSYNEQFF.

This clonotype came up a few times. V is TRBV5-1 and J is TRBJ2-5; tentative D call: TRBD2 (6 bases). The germline CDR1 and CDR2 sequences are SGHRS and YFSETQ. This CDR3 comprises 14 residues. The V gene lost 0 bases and the J gene lost 5 bases, with 11 bases spanning the gap. In DNA, the CDR3 is TGCGCCAGCAGCTTGGCCGCGGGGACGGAGACCCAGTACTTC. This encodes CASSLAAGTETQYF. Looking up the rest from reference TRBV5-1 and TRBJ2-5 gives the full variable domain: KAGVTQTPRYLIKTRGQQVTLSCSPISGHRSVSWYQQTPGQGLQFLFEYFSETQRNKGNFPGRFSGRQFSNSRSEMNVSTLELGDSALYLCASSLAAGTETQYFGPGTRLLVL.

There are a few counts of this clonotype. This chain links TRBV14 with TRBJ2-7, with D perhaps matching TRBD2 (6 bases). Per the germline V gene, CDR1 is SGHDN and CDR2 is FVKESK. The CDR3 length is 17 residues. Trimming cost V 2 bases and J 4 bases, with 21 bases left between them. The CDR3 region is CASSQPGDSKRRYEQYV. CDR3 DNA: TGTGCCAGCAGCCAACCCGGGGACTCGAAACGGCGATACGAGCAGTACGTC.

Many counts were recorded for this clonotype. V gene TRBV5-6 combines with J gene TRBJ1-2; possibly TRBD1 for D (5 bases). The CDR3 runs 12 residues. Germline CDR1 SGHDT, CDR2 YYEEEE. Trimming removed 3 bases at V and 3 bases at J, with 6 bases between. CDR3 nucleotides: TGTGCCAGCAGCTCGGGACACTATGGCTACACCTTC. Amino acid sequence: CASSSGHYGYTF.

This clonotype was counted many times. This sequence joins TRBV4-1 and TRBJ1-1; 8 nucleotides agree with TRBD1. The CDR3 is 14 amino acids. With 2 bases clipped from V and 4 bases from J, the junction kept 3 bases outside the gene matches. Germline V gives CDR1 MGHRA, CDR2 YSYEKL. Here the CDR3 DNA reads TGCGCCAGCAGCCAAACCACAGGGGGCACTGAAGCTTTCTTT. Amino acid sequence: CASSQTTGGTEAFF.

The chain recombines TRBV28 with TRBJ2-7, with 9 bases fitting TRBD1. V trimming: 8 bases; J trimming: 2 bases; junction bases outside the gene matches: 10. In germline, CDR1 is MDHEN, CDR2 SYDVKM. This CDR3 is built from 15 residues. CDR3 in DNA: TGTGCCAGCCAACCCGGGACAGGGATCCCCTACGAGCAGTACGTC. Protein sequence: CASQPGTGIPYEQYV.

In its sample, this clonotype was seen a few times. The chain's CDR3 is CASTSAGVAIYF. The CDR3 nucleotides read TGTGCCAGCACTTCTGCAGGGGTCGCTATATATTTT. This chain joins TRBV6-5 and TRBJ1-3; perhaps TRBD1 as D (6 bases). Germline CDR1 MNHEY, CDR2 SVGAGI. The CDR3 is made up of 12 amino acids. With 7 bases removed from V and 13 bases from J, the gap between germline ends came to 17 bases.

This chain joins TRBV7-9 and TRBJ2-2; the match to TRBD2 covers 8 bases. Germline values: CDR1 SEHNR, CDR2 FQNEAQ (reference sequence). J was trimmed by 1 base and V by 5 bases; bases with no gene match: 3. The CDR3 sequence is 15 residues long. For the CDR3, the DNA is TGTGCCAGCAGCAATAGCGGGGAGAACACCGGGGAGCTGTTTTTT. Amino acid sequence: CASSNSGENTGELFF.

This clonotype was seen ten or more times. The chain links TRBV7-2 to TRBJ2-1, with 9 bases matching TRBD2. The CDR3 runs 14 residues. Trimming took 3 bases from V and 8 from J; bases not matched to a gene: 5. Germline assignment: CDR1 SGHTA and CDR2 FQGNSA. The CDR3 loop is CASSFGIAGDEQFF. In DNA, the CDR3 is TGTGCCAGCAGCTTTGGAATAGCGGGAGATGAGCAGTTCTTC.

This clonotype was observed many times. The chain couples TRBV2 to TRBJ1-5; D is unresolved. From germline, CDR1 is SNHLY and CDR2 FYNNEI. The CDR3 extends over 13 amino acids. Trimming took off 6 bases at V and 5 bases at J, with 11 bases between the two ends. CDR3 region: CASSPLYDQPQHF. For the CDR3, the DNA is TGTGCCAGCAGCCCCTTATATGATCAGCCCCAGCATTTT.

The genes are TRBV12-3 or TRBV12-4 and TRBJ1-2; possibly TRBD1 for D (6 bases). CDR3 length equals 13 residues. V gave up 5 bases and J gave up 10 bases, with 17 bases separating them. The CDR3 is CASSVTGWSDYTF. For the CDR3, the DNA is TGTGCCAGCAGTGTGACAGGCTGGTCGGACTACACCTTC.

This clonotype was recorded many times. The chain links TRBV2 to TRBJ2-1, with D perhaps TRBD2 (6 bases). The germline gives CDR1 SNHLY, CDR2 FYNNEI. The CDR3 totals 15 residues. The V end was cut by 3 bases, the J end by 6 bases, with 15 bases between. The chain's CDR3 is CASSDPYFGGNEQFF. The CDR3 coding sequence is TGTGCCAGCAGTGATCCGTACTTCGGGGGCAATGAGCAGTTCTTC. Full variable domain (missing parts from reference TRBV2 and TRBJ2-1): EPEVTQTPSHQVTQMGQEVILRCVPISNHLYFYWYRQILGQKVEFLVSFYNNEISEKSEIFDDQFSVERPDGSNFTLKIRSTKLEDSAMYFCASSDPYFGGNEQFFGPGTRLTVL.

This clonotype was counted a few times. The chain combines TRBV5-5 with TRBJ2-7; no clear D. The CDR3 consists of 13 residues. Germline assignment: CDR1 SGHKS and CDR2 YYEKEE (reference sequence). V was trimmed by 6 bases and J by 6 bases, leaving 16 bases between them. The DNA of the CDR3 is TGTGCCAGCACCCTTGATGGGGTCTCCGAGCAGTACGTC. This translates into CASTLDGVSEQYV.

The genes are TRBV27 and TRBJ2-7; 12 bases fit TRBD2. The CDR3 is 15 amino acids. CDR1 is MNHEY and CDR2 is SMNVEV in the germline V gene (reference sequence). The V gene end was trimmed by 5 bases and the J gene end by 3 bases; junction bases not matched to a gene: 5. The CDR3 sequence is CASSQTSGSVYEQYF. The CDR3 coding sequence is TGTGCCAGCAGTCAGACTAGCGGGAGTGTCTACGAGCAGTACTTC.

This clonotype showed up just a few times. This sequence joins TRBV2 and TRBJ2-1; D ambiguous. Germline V gene data show CDR1 as SNHLY and CDR2 as FYNNEI. V dropped 3 bases and J dropped 0 bases, with 6 bases sitting between them. CDR3 length equals 14 residues. The CDR3 nucleotides are TGTGCCAGCAGTGACAGTAGCTCCTACAATGAGCAGTTCTTC. Translated: CASSDSSSYNEQFF.

This clonotype was counted many times. V gene TRBV29-1 combines with J gene TRBJ2-3; possible D gene TRBD1, 5 bases. CDR3 length equals 15 residues. V was pared by 1 base and J by 3 bases, with 14 bases between. CDR1 is SQVTM, CDR2 ANQGSEA, per germline. The CDR3: CSVEGSDRMTDTQYF. CDR3 nucleotide sequence: TGCAGCGTTGAAGGGAGCGACAGAATGACAGATACGCAGTATTTT.

This clonotype came up a few times. The V and J genes are TRBV12-5 and TRBJ2-2; D is unresolved. The germline V gene encodes CDR1 LGHNT and CDR2 FRNRAP. This CDR3 contains 11 residues. Trimming took off 2 bases at V and 10 bases at J, with 5 bases between the two ends. The CDR3 DNA sequence: TGTGCTAGTGGTTTGATTCCGGAGCTGTTTTTT. Its protein product is CASGLIPELFF.

This clonotype was observed many times. The gene calls are TRBV2 and TRBJ1-5; 11 positions match TRBD1. V lost 2 bases and J lost 1; bases outside the gene matches: 13. The CDR3 has 20 amino acids. Germline V gene sequence: CDR1 SNHLY, CDR2 FYNNEI. CDR3: CASSEWPWDRGGGSNQPQHF. CDR3 DNA: TGTGCCAGCAGTGAATGGCCCTGGGACAGGGGGGGAGGGAGCAATCAGCCCCAGCATTTT.